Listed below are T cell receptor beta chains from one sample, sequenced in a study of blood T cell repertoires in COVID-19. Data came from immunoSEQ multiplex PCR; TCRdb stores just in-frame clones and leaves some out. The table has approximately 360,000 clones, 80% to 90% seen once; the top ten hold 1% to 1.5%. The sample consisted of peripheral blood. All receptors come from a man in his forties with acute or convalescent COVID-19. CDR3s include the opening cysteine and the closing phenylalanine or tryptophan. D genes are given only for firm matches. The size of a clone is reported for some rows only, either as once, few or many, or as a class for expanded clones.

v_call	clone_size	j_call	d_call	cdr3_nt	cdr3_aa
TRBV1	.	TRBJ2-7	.	TGCACCAGCCGACAGGGGTATTCGTACGAGCAGTACTTC	CTSRQGYSYEQYF
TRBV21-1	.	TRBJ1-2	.	TGTGCCAGCAGCACCAAGTCTCTCCCGGGACAGGGGATCTATGGCTACACCTTC	CASSTKSLPGQGIYGYTF
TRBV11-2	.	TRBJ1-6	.	TGTGCCAGCAGCCGGGAAGGGTCGACGAATTCACCCCTCCACTTT	CASSREGSTNSPLHF
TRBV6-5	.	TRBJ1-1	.	TGTGCCAGCAGCCGGGACACTGAAGCTTTCTTT	CASSRDTEAFF
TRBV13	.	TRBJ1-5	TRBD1	TGTGCCAGCAGCTTAGGCCAAGGGGGCAGTCAGCCCCAGCATTTT	CASSLGQGGSQPQHF
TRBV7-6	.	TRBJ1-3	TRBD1	TGTGCCAGCAGCATCCGACTGGGACAGTGGGGCTCTGGAAACACCATATATTTT	CASSIRLGQWGSGNTIYF
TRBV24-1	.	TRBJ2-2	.	TGTGCCACCAGTGATTTTCTATTGAGGGAGCTGTTTTTT	CATSDFLLRELFF
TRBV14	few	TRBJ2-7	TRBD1	TGTGCCAGCAGCCCTCCCGGGACAGGGTTGTCCGAGCAGTACTTC	CASSPPGTGLSEQYF
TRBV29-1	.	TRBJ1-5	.	TGCAGCGTTTCAATTCCAGGGAGGAGAATAAGCAATCAGCCCCAGCATTTT	CSVSIPGRRISNQPQHF
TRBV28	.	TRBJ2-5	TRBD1	TGTGCCAGCAGTTGGGGACAGGGGTACCAAGAGACCCAGTACTTC	CASSWGQGYQETQYF
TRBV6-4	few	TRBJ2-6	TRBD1	TGTGCCAGCAGTACAGGGGGCTCTGGGGCCAACGTCCTGACTTTC	CASSTGGSGANVLTF
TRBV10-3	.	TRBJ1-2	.	TGTGCCATCAGTGAGTCATGGGCAGGGGCTAACTATGGCTACACCTTC	CAISESWAGANYGYTF
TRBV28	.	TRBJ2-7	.	TGTGCCAGCAGACGGACAGAGGGCTGGTACGAGCAGTACTTC	CASRRTEGWYEQYF
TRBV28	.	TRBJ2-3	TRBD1	TGTGCCAGCAGTCCCTCACAGGGGCCGACAGATACGCAGTATTTT	CASSPSQGPTDTQYF
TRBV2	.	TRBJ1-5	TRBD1	TGTGCCAGCAGTGAGGGGGGACAGGACAATCAGCCCCAGCATTTT	CASSEGGQDNQPQHF
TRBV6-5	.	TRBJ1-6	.	TGTGCCAGCAGCCCCTCCGACAGTTATAATTCACCCCTCCACTTT	CASSPSDSYNSPLHF
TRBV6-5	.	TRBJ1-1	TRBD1	TGTGCCAGCAGTTGGGACAGACGGAACACTGAAGCTTTCTTT	CASSWDRRNTEAFF
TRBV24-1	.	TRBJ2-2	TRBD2	TGTGCCACCAGTGATGGGACTAGCGGGAGTAGGGCGAACACCGGGGAGCTGTTTTTT	CATSDGTSGSRANTGELFF
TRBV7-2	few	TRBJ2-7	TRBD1	TGTGCCAGCAGCTACGAGACAGGGCGTGAGCAGTACTTC	CASSYETGREQYF
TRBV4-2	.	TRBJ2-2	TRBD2	TGTGCCAGCAGCCTTAGCGGGGGGGGGCTGTTTTTT	CASSLSGGGLFF
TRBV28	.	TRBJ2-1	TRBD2	TGTGCCAGCAGTTTAGCGGGAGGTTACCACAATGAGCAGTTCTTC	CASSLAGGYHNEQFF
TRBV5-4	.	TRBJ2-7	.	TGTGCCAGCAGCCCATCCCCAAATGAGCAGTACTTC	CASSPSPNEQYF
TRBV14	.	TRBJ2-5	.	TGTGCCAGCAGCCGGGAGGAGGGGTTAGAGACCCAGTACTTC	CASSREEGLETQYF
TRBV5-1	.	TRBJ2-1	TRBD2	TGCGCCAGCAGGCCCCTAGCGGGTAGCTCCTACAATGAGCAGTTCTTC	CASRPLAGSSYNEQFF
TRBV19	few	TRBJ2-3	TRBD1	TGTGCCAGTCAGGACAGGGGGCGCCCAGATACGCAGTATTTT	CASQDRGRPDTQYF
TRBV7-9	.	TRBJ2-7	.	TGTGCCAGCAGTCTCCAGAACTACGAGCAGTACTTC	CASSLQNYEQYF
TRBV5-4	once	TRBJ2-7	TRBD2	TGTGCCAGCAGCCGCAAGGGAGGGCACTACGAGCAGTACTTC	CASSRKGGHYEQYF
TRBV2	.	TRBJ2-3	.	TGTGCCAGCAGCGATGGACAGTTGAGCTCAGATACGCAGTATTTT	CASSDGQLSSDTQYF
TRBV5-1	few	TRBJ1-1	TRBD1	TGCGCCAGCAGGTTGAATACCGGGACAGGGGCTGAAGCTTTCTTT	CASRLNTGTGAEAFF
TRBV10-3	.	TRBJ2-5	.	TGTGCCATCAGTAGTGGGGGGGAGACCCAGTACTTC	CAISSGGETQYF
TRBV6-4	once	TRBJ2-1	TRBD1	TGTGCCAGCAGTGTACAGGGGGCGTCGTACAATGAGCAGTTCTTC	CASSVQGASYNEQFF
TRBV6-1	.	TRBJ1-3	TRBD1	TGTGCCAGCCGGGACAGGATCTCTGGAAACACCATATATTTT	CASRDRISGNTIYF
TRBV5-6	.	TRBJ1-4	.	TGTGCCAGCAGCTTGTCCGGGGAGGATGAAAAACTGTTTTTT	CASSLSGEDEKLFF
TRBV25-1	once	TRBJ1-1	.	TGTGCCAGCAGAAGGGGATCGACCACTGAAGCTTTCTTT	CASRRGSTTEAFF
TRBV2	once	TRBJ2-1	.	TGTGCCAGCACTAGCGATTTCTACAATGAGCAGTTCTTC	CASTSDFYNEQFF
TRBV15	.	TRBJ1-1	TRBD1	TGTGCCACCAGCAGAGGGGGACAGGGGTCGAACACTGAAGCTTTCTTT	CATSRGGQGSNTEAFF
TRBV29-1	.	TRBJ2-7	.	TGCAGCGTGGGCGTCGGGACATTCTACGAGCAGTACTTC	CSVGVGTFYEQYF
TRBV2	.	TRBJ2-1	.	TGTGCCAGCACCTCCCAGACACTTAACAATGAGCAGTTCTTC	CASTSQTLNNEQFF
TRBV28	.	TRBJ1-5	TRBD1	TGTGCCAGCATGAAGGGGGCGCGAGGCAATCAGCCCCAGCATTTT	CASMKGARGNQPQHF
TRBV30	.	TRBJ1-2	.	TGTGCCTGGACCCACGACGAGGGCGGCTACACCTTC	CAWTHDEGGYTF
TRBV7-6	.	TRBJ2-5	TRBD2	TGTGCCAGCAGCTTAGCTAGCGGGGGGTCGGAGACCCAGTACTTC	CASSLASGGSETQYF
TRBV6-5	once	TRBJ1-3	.	TGTGCCAGCCGACAGCAAAGCTCTGGAAACACCATATATTTT	CASRQQSSGNTIYF
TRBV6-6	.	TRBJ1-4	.	TGTGCCAGCGTCCTAAATGAAAAACTGTTTTTT	CASVLNEKLFF
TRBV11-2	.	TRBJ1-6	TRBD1	TGTGCCAGCAGCTTAGTCCCCAGGGGGCCTTCACCCCTCCACTTT	CASSLVPRGPSPLHF
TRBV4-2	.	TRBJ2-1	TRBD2	TGTGCCAGCAGCCACCTTAGCGGGAGTGAGGATGAGCAGTTCTTC	CASSHLSGSEDEQFF
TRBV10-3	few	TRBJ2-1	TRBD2	TGTGCCATCAAAAGCGGGGGGGCTGACAATGAGCAGTTCTTC	CAIKSGGADNEQFF
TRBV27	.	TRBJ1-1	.	TGTGCCAGCAGTGGGCACTCCTTTATGAACACTGAAGCTTTCTTT	CASSGHSFMNTEAFF
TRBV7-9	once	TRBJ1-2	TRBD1	TGTGCCAGCAGCCCCAGGGGGCAGTCTGACTATGGCTACACCTTC	CASSPRGQSDYGYTF
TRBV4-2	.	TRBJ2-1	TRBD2	TGTGCCAGCAGCCAAGAGGAGCGGGAGTTATACAATGAGCAGTTCTTC	CASSQEERELYNEQFF
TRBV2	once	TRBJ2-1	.	TGTGCCAGCAAACTAGCCAGGAATGAGCAGTTCTTC	CASKLARNEQFF
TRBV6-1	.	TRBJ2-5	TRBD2	TGTGCCAGCATCTATAGCGGGAGTGATCAAGAGACCCAGTACTTC	CASIYSGSDQETQYF